Listed below are T cell receptor beta chains from one sample, sequenced in a study of blood T cell repertoires in COVID-19. Method: immunoSEQ multiplex PCR; TCRdb's copy keeps in-frame clones and lacks some. Of fewer than 90,000 clones listed, approximately 90% are singletons. The sequenced sample consisted of peripheral blood. The receptors were sampled from a young man with acute or convalescent COVID-19. Each CDR3 is given with its conserved first and last residue.

>TRBJ2-3|TRBV18
CASSPGGDPADTQYF
>TRBJ2-2|TRBV25-1
CASSERLTGNTGELFF
>TRBJ2-5|TRBV19
CASSIEAGGALETQYF
>TRBJ2-1|TRBV6-1
CASSEGTGRDEQFF
>TRBJ2-3|TRBV7-9
CASSNRAGANTQYF
>TRBJ2-3|TRBV7-9
CASSSATGGGAASTDTQYF
>TRBJ1-5|TRBV28
CASSPTGEGDQPQHF
>TRBJ1-4|TRBV4-3
CASSRTDRVQKLFF
>TRBJ2-4|TRBV18
CASSPGLAGLAKNIQYF
>TRBJ2-7|TRBV2
CASIRGQTVSYEQYF
>TRBJ1-1|TRBV30
CAWSKGIDTEAFF
>TRBJ1-6|TRBV28
CASIPTPGYYSPLHF
>TRBJ2-1|TRBV6-5
CASSTERSSYNEQFF
>TRBJ2-3|TRBV5-5
CASSPGLAGVSTQYF
>TRBJ1-5|TRBV3-1/TRBV3-2
CASSQGQSNQPQHF
>TRBJ2-7|TRBV5-1
CASTSGVLAYEQYF
>TRBJ2-7|TRBV27
CATKSTSGRVYRYEQYF
>TRBJ2-7|TRBV30
CAWTPGSYEQYF
>TRBJ2-1|TRBV19
CASTREDATYNEQFF
>TRBJ2-7|TRBV29-1
CSADGLSSGEQYF
>TRBJ2-7|TRBV5-1
CASRKTSGSHEQYF
>TRBJ2-2|TRBV3-1/TRBV3-2
CASSHTSGSVGELFF
>TRBJ2-3|TRBV18
CASSPLSGTQYF
>TRBJ2-1|TRBV9
CASSVDQRGNNEQFF
>TRBJ2-1|TRBV14
CASSLPGQKQFF
>TRBJ2-3|TRBV21-1
CASSAGRQGIQVPDTQYF
>TRBJ2-3|TRBV27
CASSIQGITDTQYF
>TRBJ1-2|TRBV29-1
CSVEVAGGGYGYTF
>TRBJ2-6|TRBV6-5
CASSYSWASGANVLTF
>TRBJ1-1|TRBV29-1
CSVAIQQGSNTEAFF
>TRBJ2-7|TRBV7-2
CASSRDSSYEQYF
>TRBJ1-1|TRBV7-2
CASSAPQNAEAFF